Listed below are T cell receptor beta chains from one sample, sequenced in a study of graft-versus-host responses after intestinal transplantation. Which antigens these TCRs recognize remains unknown. Measured with immunoSEQ multiplex PCR; TCRdb has only the in-frame clones, and not every one. There are more than 100,000 clones in the sample; approximately 95% occur only once, and more than 2.5% lies in the top ten. Sequences were derived from unstimulated CD8+ T cells sorted from spleen or lymph node cells, sampled before intestinal transplant. The receptor source for this set is a human donor who received an intestinal transplant. Each CDR3 is given with its conserved first and last residue. The D gene is left open where the match is weak. The listing skips clone size in some rows; elsewhere it reads once, few, many or a size class.

j_call | d_call | v_call | clone_size | cdr3_nt | cdr3_aa
TRBJ2-5 | TRBD2 | TRBV30 | once | TGTGCCTGGAGTGGGACTAGCGGTGAGACCCAGTACTTC | CAWSGTSGETQYF
TRBJ1-2 | . | TRBV28 | . | TGTGCCAGCAGTCCAAGGGTTACCAACTATGGCTACACCTTC | CASSPRVTNYGYTF
TRBJ2-1 | . | TRBV28 | . | TGTGCCAGCACCCAACCCGGGGCAGGCATGGATCAGTTCTTC | CASTQPGAGMDQFF
TRBJ2-1 | . | TRBV7-3 | . | TGTGCCAGCAGCTTAATCCGGGAAATAAGCGACAATGAGCAGTTCTTC | CASSLIREISDNEQFF
TRBJ1-1 | . | TRBV10-2 | . | TGCGCCAGCAGTGCCTACAGGGAGAACACTGAAGCTTTCTTT | CASSAYRENTEAFF
TRBJ2-4 | . | TRBV6-5 | . | TGTGCCAGCGGGAGAAGGGGGGCCAAAAACATTCAGTACTTC | CASGRRGAKNIQYF
TRBJ1-4 | . | TRBV7-9 | . | TGTGCCAGCAGCTTTCCCATAGGTGAAAAACTGTTTTTT | CASSFPIGEKLFF
TRBJ2-1 | . | TRBV5-1 | . | TGCGCCAGCAGTATAAGCGGGCCCTCCTACAATGAGCAGTTCTTC | CASSISGPSYNEQFF
TRBJ2-6 | . | TRBV2 | . | TGTGCCAGCAGTCGGCGCTCTGGGGCCAACGTCCTGACTTTC | CASSRRSGANVLTF
TRBJ2-7 | TRBD2 | TRBV6-1 | . | TGTGCCAGCAGTGGGAAGGGAGGGAGCTCCTACGAGCAGTACTTC | CASSGKGGSSYEQYF
TRBJ1-2 | . | TRBV6-6 | once | TGTGCCAGCAGCCTGACAGGTCCCCGCGATGGCTACACCTTC | CASSLTGPRDGYTF
TRBJ2-3 | . | TRBV5-6 | . | TGTGCCAGCAGCTCGGGGACCCCTTTTGGGGGGGATACGCAGTATTTT | CASSSGTPFGGDTQYF
TRBJ2-7 | . | TRBV2 | . | TGTGCCAGCAGGCCAGGGTCCGGCTACGAGCAGTACTTC | CASRPGSGYEQYF
TRBJ2-7 | . | TRBV4-3 | . | TGCGCCAGCAGCCAAGATTCGGGGAGGTCCTACGAGCAGTACTTC | CASSQDSGRSYEQYF
TRBJ2-1 | TRBD2 | TRBV5-1 | . | TGCGCCAGCAGCTGGGGGACTAGCGGGAGGAATGAGCAGTTCTTC | CASSWGTSGRNEQFF
TRBJ2-3 | . | TRBV7-2 | . | TGTGCCAGCAGCCCCCAACTAGCCGCAGATACGCAGTATTTT | CASSPQLAADTQYF
TRBJ2-7 | . | TRBV9 | . | TGTGCCAGCAGCGTAGGCGGGACAGCAAGCCCCGGGACGGAATACGAGCAGTACTTC | CASSVGGTASPGTEYEQYF
TRBJ1-2 | . | TRBV15 | once | TGTGCCACCGGGAGCAGGGATAGTCATGGCTACACCTTC | CATGSRDSHGYTF
TRBJ2-7 | . | TRBV7-8 | . | TGTGCCACCGGGACCGGCAGCTCCTACGAGCAGTACTTC | CATGTGSSYEQYF
TRBJ2-2 | . | TRBV14 | . | TGTGCCAGCAGCCAAGTGTACTCGGAGGACACCGGGGAGCTGTTTTTT | CASSQVYSEDTGELFF
TRBJ1-1 | . | TRBV4-3 | . | TGCGCCAGCAGCCAAGCAGGGCTGAACACTGAAGCTTTCTTT | CASSQAGLNTEAFF
TRBJ1-4 | . | TRBV4-1 | . | TGCGCCAGCAGCCAAGTCGGGGAAAAACTGTTTTTT | CASSQVGEKLFF
TRBJ2-5 | TRBD2 | TRBV13 | . | TGTGCCAGCAGCTCGAGGACTAGCGGGATTCAAGAGACCCAGTACTTC | CASSSRTSGIQETQYF
TRBJ2-3 | . | TRBV6-5 | . | TGTGCCAGCAGTGACTCCTACAGAGCCACAGATACGCAGTATTTT | CASSDSYRATDTQYF
TRBJ2-7 | TRBD1 | TRBV9 | . | TGTGCCAGCAGCGTGGGGACAGGTCTTCTCTACGAGCAGTACTTC | CASSVGTGLLYEQYF
TRBJ2-7 | . | TRBV2 | once | TGTGCCAGCAGGTGGGACTACGAGCAGTACTTC | CASRWDYEQYF
TRBJ2-1 | . | TRBV7-7 | once | TGTGCCAGCAGCTCCGGGTGGGTAGGGTCGGAAAGTAACAATGAGCAGTTCTTC | CASSSGWVGSESNNEQFF
TRBJ2-5 | . | TRBV27 | . | TGTGCCAGCAGTTTTCCGGATCAAGAGACCCAGTACTTC | CASSFPDQETQYF
TRBJ1-3 | . | TRBV15 | . | TGTGCCACCAGCAGAGAAAGACTCTCTGGAAACACCATATATTTT | CATSRERLSGNTIYF
TRBJ2-7 | TRBD2 | TRBV19 | . | TGTGCCAGTAGTACCCCCCGGACTAGCGCAATCTACGAGCAGTACTTC | CASSTPRTSAIYEQYF
TRBJ1-2 | TRBD1 | TRBV9 | . | TGTGCCAGCAGCGTAGGGACAGGGTTAGGCTATGGCTACACCTTC | CASSVGTGLGYGYTF
TRBJ2-1 | TRBD2 | TRBV6-6 | . | TGTGCCAGCAGTTTCCTAGCGGGACTTTACAATGAGCAGTTCTTC | CASSFLAGLYNEQFF
TRBJ1-4 | . | TRBV7-9 | . | TGTGCCAGCAGCCGAGATACCGGGACGGCCCATGAAAAACTGTTTTTT | CASSRDTGTAHEKLFF
TRBJ2-5 | TRBD2 | TRBV7-6 | . | TGTGCCAGCAGCTTAGTTTGGCTAGCGGGAGTTTGGGAGACCCAGTACTTC | CASSLVWLAGVWETQYF
TRBJ2-7 | TRBD2 | TRBV13 | once | TGTGCCAGCAGCTTTTTGGCTAGCGGCTCCTACGAGCAGTACTTC | CASSFLASGSYEQYF
TRBJ1-4 | TRBD1 | TRBV15 | . | TGTGCCACCTATGCGGGGACAGAAAATGAAAAACTGTTTTTT | CATYAGTENEKLFF
TRBJ2-1 | TRBD2 | TRBV4-3 | . | TGCGCCAGCAGCCGTGGGACTAGCGGGAGCCCCTATGGTGTGTTCTTC | CASSRGTSGSPYGVFF
TRBJ1-6 | . | TRBV5-1 | . | TGCGCCAGCAGCCCCTGGGACACGAGCTCCTATAATTCACCCCTCCACTTT | CASSPWDTSSYNSPLHF